What follows are 10 T cell receptor beta chains derived from one specimen sequenced in a study of blood T cell repertoires in COVID-19. Assay used: immunoSEQ multiplex PCR; TCRdb lists only in-frame clones, some missing. The sample includes hundreds of thousands of clones, approximately 84% of them seen just once. The sequenced sample consisted of peripheral blood. The source is a woman aged 30 to 39 who had recovered from COVID-19.

The chain joins TRBV23-1 to TRBJ1-5, with 8 bases lining up with TRBD1. TRBV23-1 carries the ORF label, with uncertain function. The CDR3 length is 12 residues. The V gene end was trimmed by 9 bases and the J gene end by 3 bases; junction bases not matched to a gene: 1. The CDR3 nucleotides read TGCGCCAGGACAGGGGACAATCAGCCCCAGCATTTT. Amino acids: CARTGDNQPQHF.

The chain links TRBV19 to TRBJ2-3, with D possibly matching TRBD2 (6 bases). This CDR3 region has 14 residues. Germline CDR1 reads LNHDA; CDR2 reads SQIVND (reference sequence). V was trimmed by 5 bases and J by 0 bases, leaving 9 bases between them. The CDR3 DNA is TGTGCCAGTAGTCCTGGACTAAGCACAGATACGCAGTATTTT. This translates into CASSPGLSTDTQYF.

The genes are TRBV28 and TRBJ1-6, with TRBD1 matching 7 bases. This CDR3 region has 15 residues. Germline assignment: CDR1 MDHEN and CDR2 SYDVKM. J gave up 7 bases and V 6 bases, and 9 bases lay outside the gene matches. This chain's CDR3 is CASRTRTGGNSPLHF. The DNA for the CDR3 is TGTGCCAGCAGGACAAGGACAGGCGGAAATTCACCCCTCCACTTT.

To note about this clone: The junction shows a germline mismatch at one end, possibly a read error. The rearrangement links TRBV7-7 to TRBJ2-3; 11 bases agree with TRBD2. This CDR3 has 13 amino acids. In germline, CDR1 is SSHAT, CDR2 FNYEAQ (reference sequence). CDR3 sequence (DNA): TGTGCTAGCAGCTTAGCGGGAGGGCCCCCGCAGTATTTT. Translation: CASSLAGGPPQYF.

CDR3 in DNA: TGTGCCAGTAGCAGTGCGGACAGGGGCCAAAGGGGCTACACCTTC. Its protein is CASSSADRGQRGYTF. The chain combines TRBV19 with TRBJ1-2; 9 positions agree with TRBD1. Germline CDR1 LNHDA, CDR2 SQIVND (reference sequence). This CDR3 comprises 15 residues. After removal of 6 bases from V and 8 bases from J, the junction contained 13 bases not matched to a gene.

The chain is built from TRBV4-3 and TRBJ1-4; the match to TRBD1 covers 8 bases. With 0 bases clipped from V and 7 bases from J, the junction kept 7 bases outside the gene matches. The CDR3 has 16 residues. CDR1 is LGHNA, CDR2 YSLEER, per germline. The CDR3 loop is CASSQETAGGGEKLFF. As DNA, the CDR3 is TGCGCCAGCAGCCAAGAGACAGCAGGGGGCGGTGAAAAACTGTTTTTT.

A few counts support this clone. The chain joins TRBV6-2 or TRBV6-3 to TRBJ1-5; no firm D call. Germline loops: CDR1 MNHEY, CDR2 SVGEGT. The CDR3 runs to 16 residues. V was trimmed by 0 bases and J by 0 bases, leaving 9 bases between them. The CDR3 nucleotides are TGTGCCAGCAGTTACTCGCGGCAATATAGCAATCAGCCCCAGCATTTT. Its protein is CASSYSRQYSNQPQHF.

This chain uses TRBV7-2 with TRBJ1-4, with 8 nucleotides matching TRBD1. The CDR3 spans 16 residues. V was pared by 6 bases and J by 0 bases, with 6 bases of the junction left unmatched. The germline V gene has CDR1 SGHTA and CDR2 FQGNSA. CDR3 loop: CASRGQGGATNEKLFF. DNA of the CDR3: TGTGCCAGCAGAGGACAGGGCGGCGCAACTAATGAAAAACTGTTTTTT.

The genes are TRBV29-1 and TRBJ1-1, with 7 bases aligning to TRBD1. V was pared by 2 bases and J by 1 base, with 7 bases of the junction left unmatched. CDR3 length: 15 residues. Per germline, CDR1 SQVTM and CDR2 ANQGSEA. In nucleotides, the CDR3 is TGCAGCGTTGAAAATGCGAGGGGGCCGAACACTGAAGCTTTCTTT. Translating gives CSVENARGPNTEAFF. Based on the CDR3 plus reference TRBV29-1 and TRBJ1-1, the full variable domain is SAVISQKPSRDICQRGTSLTIQCQVDSQVTMMFWYRQQPGQSLTLIATANQGSEATYESGFVIDKFPISRPNLTFSTLTVSNMSPEDSSIYLCSVENARGPNTEAFFGQGTRLTVV.

The chain joins TRBV19 to TRBJ1-6, with 12 nucleotides matching TRBD1. This CDR3 region has 15 residues. V dropped 5 bases and J dropped 8; count of bases not matched to a gene: 4. Germline V gives CDR1 LNHDA, CDR2 SQIVND (reference sequence). The DNA for the CDR3 is TGTGCCAGTAGTCGGGGGGACAGGGGGCATTCACCCCTCCACTTT. Residues: CASSRGDRGHSPLHF. The full variable domain, rest sourced from reference TRBV19 and TRBJ1-6, is DGGITQSPKYLFRKEGQNVTLSCEQNLNHDAMYWYRQDPGQGLRLIYYSQIVNDFQKGDIAEGYSVSREKKESFPLTVTSAQKNPTAFYLCASSRGDRGHSPLHFGNGTRLTVT.